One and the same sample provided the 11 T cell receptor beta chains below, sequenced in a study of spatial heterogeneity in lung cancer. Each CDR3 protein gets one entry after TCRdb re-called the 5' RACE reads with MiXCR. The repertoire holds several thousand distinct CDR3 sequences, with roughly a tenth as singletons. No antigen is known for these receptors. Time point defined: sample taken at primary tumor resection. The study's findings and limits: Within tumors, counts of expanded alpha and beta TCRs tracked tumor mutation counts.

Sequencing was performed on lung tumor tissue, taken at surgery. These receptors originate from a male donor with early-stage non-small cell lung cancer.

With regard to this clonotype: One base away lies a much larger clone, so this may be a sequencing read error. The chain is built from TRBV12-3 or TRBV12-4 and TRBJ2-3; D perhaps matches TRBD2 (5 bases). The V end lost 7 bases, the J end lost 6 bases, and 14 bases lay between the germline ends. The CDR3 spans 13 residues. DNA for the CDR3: TGTGCCAGCAATCTCAGTACGGGGGATACGCAGTATTTT. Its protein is CASNLSTGDTQYF.

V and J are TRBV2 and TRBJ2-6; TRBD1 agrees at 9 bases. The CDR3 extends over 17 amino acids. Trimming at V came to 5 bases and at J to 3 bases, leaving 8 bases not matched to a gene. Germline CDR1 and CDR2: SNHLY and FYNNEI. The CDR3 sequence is CASSSTGGSVGANVLTF. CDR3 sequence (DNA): TGTGCCAGCAGTTCGACAGGGGGTTCGGTTGGGGCCAACGTCCTGACTTTC.

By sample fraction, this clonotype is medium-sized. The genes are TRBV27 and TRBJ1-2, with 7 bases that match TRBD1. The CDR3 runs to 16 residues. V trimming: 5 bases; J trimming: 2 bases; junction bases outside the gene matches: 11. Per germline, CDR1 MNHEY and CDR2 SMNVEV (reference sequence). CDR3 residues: CASSPLSGTVNYGYTF. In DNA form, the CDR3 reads TGTGCCAGCAGTCCGCTCTCCGGGACAGTCAACTATGGCTACACCTTC.

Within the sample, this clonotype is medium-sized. CDR3 bases: TGTGCCACCATGTTTAAAGGGGGCATGAATCAGCCCCAGCATTTT. This encodes CATMFKGGMNQPQHF. The chain employs TRBV24-1 and TRBJ1-5; 7 bases line up with TRBD1. The CDR3 covers 15 residues. V lost 8 bases and J lost 4; bases outside the gene matches: 10. Germline V gene lookup returns CDR1 KGHDR and CDR2 SFDVKD.

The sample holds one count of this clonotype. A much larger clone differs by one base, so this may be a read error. The CDR3 DNA reads as TGCAGTGCTGCCAATCCAAGCGGGAGCTACGAGCAGAACTTC. Translated, it gives CSAANPSGSYEQNF. This chain joins TRBV20-1 and TRBJ2-7; 8 bases agree with TRBD2. Per the germline V gene, CDR1 is DFQATT and CDR2 is SNEGSKA (reference sequence). The CDR3 spans 14 residues.

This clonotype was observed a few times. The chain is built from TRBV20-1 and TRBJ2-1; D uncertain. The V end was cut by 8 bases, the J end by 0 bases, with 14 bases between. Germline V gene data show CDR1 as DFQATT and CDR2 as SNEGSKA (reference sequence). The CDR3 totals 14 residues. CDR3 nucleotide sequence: TGCAGTCTGTTCTCGGCGAGCTCCTACAATGAGCAGTTCTTC. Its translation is CSLFSASSYNEQFF.

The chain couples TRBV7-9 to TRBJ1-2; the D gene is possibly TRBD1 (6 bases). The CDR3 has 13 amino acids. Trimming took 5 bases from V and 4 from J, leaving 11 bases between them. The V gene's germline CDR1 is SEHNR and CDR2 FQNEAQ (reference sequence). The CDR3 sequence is CASSRQAPYGYTF. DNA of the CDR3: TGTGCCAGCAGCCGACAGGCCCCCTATGGCTACACCTTC.

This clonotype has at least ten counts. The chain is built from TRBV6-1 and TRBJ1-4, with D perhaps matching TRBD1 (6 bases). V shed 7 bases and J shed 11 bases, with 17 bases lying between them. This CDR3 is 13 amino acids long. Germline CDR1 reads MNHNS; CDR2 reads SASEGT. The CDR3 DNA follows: TGTGCCAGCAAGACGACGGGGGCAGGGAAACTGTTTTTT. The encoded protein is CASKTTGAGKLFF.

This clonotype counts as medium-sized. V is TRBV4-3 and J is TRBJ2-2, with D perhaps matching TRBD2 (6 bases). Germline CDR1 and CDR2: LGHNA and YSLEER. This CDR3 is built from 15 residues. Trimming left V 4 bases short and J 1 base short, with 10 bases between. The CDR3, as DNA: TGCGCCAGCAGCCCGGGGACTCTGAACACCGGGGAGCTGTTTTTT. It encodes CASSPGTLNTGELFF.

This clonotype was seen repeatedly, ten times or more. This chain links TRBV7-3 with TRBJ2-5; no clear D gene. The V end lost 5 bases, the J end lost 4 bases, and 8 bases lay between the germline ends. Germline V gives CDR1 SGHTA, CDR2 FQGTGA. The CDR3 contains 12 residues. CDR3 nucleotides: TGTGCCAGCAGCCCCCCGGGAGAGACCCAGTACTTC. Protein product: CASSPPGETQYF.

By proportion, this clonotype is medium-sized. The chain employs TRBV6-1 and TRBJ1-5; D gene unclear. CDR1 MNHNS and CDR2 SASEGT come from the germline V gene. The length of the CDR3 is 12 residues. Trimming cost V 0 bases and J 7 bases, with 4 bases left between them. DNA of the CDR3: TGTGCCAGCAGTGAAGCTGGGCAGCCCCAGCATTTT. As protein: CASSEAGQPQHF.